This record looks at one T cell receptor beta chain sequence and its context. Per the original data handling: Estimation of nucleated cell counts was performed using reference gene primer amplification. Only in-frame clones appear in the TCRdb table, and some are missing; sequencing was by immunoSEQ multiplex PCR. V and J calls and clone size are as listed in that table; D and trimming were resolved from the DNA. The sample shows approximately 150,000 clones, approximately 88% of them seen only once. This entry is derived from a study of blood T cell repertoires in COVID-19. Study in general: Samples came from the United States, Italy and Spain, spanning acute and convalescent COVID-19. T cells, B-cell-depleted T cells, or PBMCs supplied cDNA or gDNA.

This CDR3 region has 15 residues. Trimming took 2 bases from V and 3 from J; bases not matched to a gene: 5. Germline values: CDR1 MDHEN, CDR2 SYDVKM. The sample taken for sequencing was peripheral blood. This receptor was taken from a man in his sixties or seventies with active COVID-19. The V call is TRBV28, the J call TRBJ2-7; 9 nucleotides match TRBD2. DNA for the CDR3: TGTGCCAGCAGTTTAAGGCTAGCGGGGATCTACGAGCAGTACTTC. Protein sequence: CASSLRLAGIYEQYF.